The next 25 T cell receptor beta chains were all read from a single sample in a study of blood T cell repertoires in COVID-19. Libraries were prepared by immunoSEQ multiplex PCR; TCRdb keeps only in-frame clonotypes and omits some of them. The sample has 390,000 or so clones, roughly nine tenths seen once. Specimen: PBMCs or T cells enriched from blood (not recorded which). These receptors all stem from a young man who had recovered from COVID-19.

The gene calls are TRBV2 and TRBJ2-5, with TRBD2 matching 10 bases. CDR3 length equals 17 residues. Germline V lookup: CDR1 SNHLY, CDR2 FYNNEI. Trimming at V came to 5 bases and at J to 2 bases, leaving 11 bases not matched to a gene. The CDR3 DNA reads TGTGCCAGCAGTTGGGGGGTAGCGGGAGGTTATCAAGAGACCCAGTACTTC. Its protein is CASSWGVAGGYQETQYF.

The gene calls are TRBV19 and TRBJ1-2; 8 bases line up with TRBD1. J was trimmed by 2 bases and V by 10 bases; bases with no gene match: 6. This CDR3 has 13 residues. Looked up from germline, CDR1 is LNHDA and CDR2 is SQIVND (reference sequence). In DNA, the CDR3 is TGTGCCACTTGGACAGGGTGGAACTATGGCTACACCTTC. Translated, it gives CATWTGWNYGYTF. Full variable domain (missing parts from reference TRBV19 and TRBJ1-2): DGGITQSPKYLFRKEGQNVTLSCEQNLNHDAMYWYRQDPGQGLRLIYYSQIVNDFQKGDIAEGYSVSREKKESFPLTVTSAQKNPTAFYLCATWTGWNYGYTFGSGTRLTVV.

This clone has only a few counts. The CDR3 bases are TGCGCCAGCAGCTTGGCCGGACAGGGGGCGACCGGGGAGCTGTTTTTT. Residues: CASSLAGQGATGELFF. The V gene is TRBV5-1, the J gene TRBJ2-2, with TRBD1 identical over 11 bases. V shed 0 bases and J 5 bases; nucleotides not matched to a gene: 3. This CDR3 has 16 amino acids. Germline V gene sequence: CDR1 SGHRS, CDR2 YFSETQ. The entire variable domain, with the rest obtained from reference TRBV5-1 and TRBJ2-2, is as follows: KAGVTQTPRYLIKTRGQQVTLSCSPISGHRSVSWYQQTPGQGLQFLFEYFSETQRNKGNFPGRFSGRQFSNSRSEMNVSTLELGDSALYLCASSLAGQGATGELFFGEGSRLTVL.

V usage is TRBV27 and J usage is TRBJ1-4; 7 bases are shared with TRBD1. Trimming removed 6 bases from V and 4 bases from J; junction bases left unmatched: 2. The V gene's germline CDR1 is MNHEY and CDR2 SMNVEV (reference sequence). The CDR3 extends over 13 amino acids. As DNA, the CDR3 is TGTGCCAGCAGCAGACAGGGTAATGAAAAACTGTTTTTT. Translated, it gives CASSRQGNEKLFF.

The V gene is TRBV9, the J gene TRBJ2-1, with TRBD2 identical over 11 bases. Trimming removed 0 bases from V and 0 bases from J; junction bases left unmatched: 2. The CDR3 is 17 residues long. Per germline, CDR1 SGDLS and CDR2 YYNGEE. The CDR3 sequence: CASSVGLAGSSYNEQFF. The CDR3 coding sequence is TGTGCCAGCAGCGTAGGACTAGCGGGGAGCTCCTACAATGAGCAGTTCTTC.

This chain uses TRBV29-1 with TRBJ1-1, with D maybe TRBD1 (6 bases). Trimming shortened V by 7 bases and J by 5 bases, and 11 bases separated the two germline ends. Germline V gives CDR1 SQVTM, CDR2 ANQGSEA. The CDR3 runs 11 residues. The CDR3 coding sequence is TGCAGCGGCAGGGGAGAAACTGAAGCTTTCTTT. As protein: CSGRGETEAFF.

The chain is built from TRBV19 and TRBJ2-1; 10 bases match TRBD1. V was pared by 5 bases and J by 6 bases, with 4 bases of the junction left unmatched. The CDR3 length is 14 residues. CDR1 and CDR2 (germline): LNHDA, SQIVND (reference sequence). The CDR3 DNA reads as TGTGCCAGTAGTCGACAGGGGGCAGGCAATGAGCAGTTCTTC. It is translated as CASSRQGAGNEQFF.

The rearrangement joins TRBV4-1 to TRBJ1-3; possible D gene TRBD1, 5 bases. The CDR3 is made up of 14 amino acids. V was cut by 4 bases and J by 2 bases, with 9 bases left in between. The germline CDR1 and CDR2 sequences are MGHRA and YSYEKL. CDR3 protein: CASSPRGAGNTIYF. The CDR3 nucleotides are TGCGCCAGCAGCCCTCGGGGGGCTGGAAACACCATATATTTT.

CDR3 protein: CASSATSGRAGETQYF. CDR3 DNA sequence: TGTGCCAGCAGCGCCACTAGCGGGAGGGCCGGTGAGACCCAGTACTTC. V usage is TRBV9 and J usage is TRBJ2-5; 13 bases line up with TRBD2. The CDR3 runs 16 residues. Trimming took 3 bases from V and 5 from J; bases not matched to a gene: 7. CDR1 and CDR2 (germline): SGDLS, YYNGEE.

J is TRBJ2-3 and V is TRBV5-1; the D gene is possibly TRBD1 (6 bases). Germline CDR1 reads SGHRS; CDR2 reads YFSETQ. This CDR3 is 14 amino acids long. V lost 6 bases and J 1 base, leaving 12 bases between the germline ends. The CDR3 DNA is TGCGCCAGCATGGGGGCCCTTGGCACAGATACGCAGTATTTT. Its protein is CASMGALGTDTQYF.

The sample holds one count of this clone. The chain joins TRBV24-1 to TRBJ2-1; 10 positions match TRBD2. With 3 bases clipped from V and 4 bases from J, the junction kept 8 bases outside the gene matches. CDR3 length equals 17 residues. Germline CDR1 reads KGHDR; CDR2 reads SFDVKD. As DNA, the CDR3 is TGTGCCACCAGTGATGCCGGACTAGCGGACAAGTACAATGAGCAGTTCTTC. Translating it yields CATSDAGLADKYNEQFF.

The chain has TRBV30 and TRBJ1-5; a weak D match, TRBD1 (5 bases). V lost 6 bases, J lost 3 bases, and 15 bases lay in between. Germline V gene data show CDR1 as GTSNPN and CDR2 as SVGIG (reference sequence). The CDR3 spans 14 residues. DNA of the CDR3: TGTGCCTGTAACGGAAGGGGAAACAATCAGCCCCAGCATTTT. The encoded protein is CACNGRGNNQPQHF. Combining the CDR3 with reference TRBV30 and TRBJ1-5 gives the whole variable domain SQTIHQWPATLVQPVGSPLSLECTVEGTSNPNLYWYRQAAGRGLQLLFYSVGIGQISSEVPQNLSASRPQDRQFILSSKKLLLSDSGFYLCACNGRGNNQPQHFGDGTRLSIL.

V is TRBV9 and J is TRBJ1-6, with TRBD1 matching over 11 bases. From germline, CDR1 is SGDLS and CDR2 YYNGEE. V shed 3 bases and J 6 bases; nucleotides not matched to a gene: 8. CDR3 size: 17 residues. The CDR3 DNA follows: TGTGCCAGCAGCGCCTTCGCCGGGACAGGGGGTAATTCACCCCTCCACTTT. Its translation is CASSAFAGTGGNSPLHF.

The chain is built from TRBV7-3 and TRBJ2-2; the match to TRBD1 covers 7 bases. The junction had 12 bases not matched to a gene; V was cut back by 5 bases and J by 0 bases. This CDR3 spans 18 amino acids. Germline V gene data show CDR1 as SGHTA and CDR2 as FQGTGA. CDR3: CASSPTSGTVTNTGELFF. The CDR3 bases are TGTGCCAGCAGCCCTACCTCCGGGACAGTTACGAACACCGGGGAGCTGTTTTTT.

This rearrangement joins TRBV28 to TRBJ2-2; 10 nucleotides match TRBD2. The germline gives CDR1 MDHEN, CDR2 SYDVKM. V trimming: 2 bases; J trimming: 7 bases; junction bases outside the gene matches: 7. The CDR3 has 16 amino acids. The CDR3 nucleotides are TGTGCCAGCAGTTTAGGCCTAGCGGGAGAAGACGGGGAGCTGTTTTTT. It yields the protein CASSLGLAGEDGELFF.

The CDR3 sequence: CASRRQSNEKLFF. As DNA, the CDR3 is TGTGCCAGTAGGAGACAGTCTAATGAAAAACTGTTTTTT. This rearrangement joins TRBV19 to TRBJ1-4, with D possibly matching TRBD1 (5 bases). The germline CDR1 and CDR2 sequences are LNHDA and SQIVND (reference sequence). V lost 6 bases and J 3 bases, leaving 8 bases between the germline ends. CDR3 length equals 13 residues.

This rearrangement joins TRBV18 to TRBJ2-5; maybe TRBD2 (6 bases). The CDR3 covers 13 residues. Per the germline V gene, CDR1 is KGHSH and CDR2 is LQKENI. Between the trimmed V and J ends, which lost 4 bases and 5 bases, there was a span of 11 bases. CDR3 protein: CASSLGLKETQYF. For the CDR3, the DNA is TGTGCCAGCTCACTAGGACTAAAGGAGACCCAGTACTTC.

The V gene is TRBV11-1, the J gene TRBJ2-7; TRBD2 matches 9 bases. V lost 0 bases, J lost 1 base, and 4 bases stayed unmatched. The CDR3 length is 16 residues. CDR1 is SGHAT and CDR2 is FQDESV in the germline V gene (reference sequence). The CDR3 DNA follows: TGTGCCAGCAGCTTAGCGTCGACTAGCGGTTCCTACGAGCAGTACTTC. This encodes CASSLASTSGSYEQYF.

A few counts support this clone. The chain employs TRBV7-9 and TRBJ2-3; D ambiguous. Trimming stripped 3 bases from V and 2 bases from J, with 12 bases between. Germline assignment: CDR1 SEHNR and CDR2 FQNEAQ (reference sequence). This CDR3 has 15 amino acids. CDR3 amino acids: CASSLGSIDTDTQYF. In nucleotides, the CDR3 is TGTGCCAGCAGCTTGGGCTCAATAGACACAGATACGCAGTATTTT.

The gene calls are TRBV4-3 and TRBJ2-2; D call uncertain. The length of the CDR3 is 13 residues. The V gene lost 1 base and the J gene lost 5 bases, with 5 bases spanning the gap. Germline CDR1 reads LGHNA; CDR2 reads YSLEER. The CDR3 nucleotides read TGCGCCAGCAGCCAAGTGGAGACCGGGGAGCTGTTTTTT. This sequence encodes CASSQVETGELFF.

This chain connects TRBV5-1 to TRBJ1-5; D not certain. The CDR3 is 14 residues long. Trimming stripped 4 bases from V and 0 bases from J, with 8 bases between. Germline V lookup: CDR1 SGHRS, CDR2 YFSETQ. This CDR3 reads CASSADYSNQPQHF. In nucleotides, the CDR3 is TGCGCCAGCAGCGCAGACTATAGCAATCAGCCCCAGCATTTT.

The V and J genes are TRBV7-2 and TRBJ2-1; possible D gene TRBD2, 6 bases. The CDR3 has 17 amino acids. Germline CDR1 is SGHTA and CDR2 is FQGNSA. V was shortened by 5 bases and J by 2 bases, with 19 bases between the two germline ends. The DNA for the CDR3 is TGTGCCAGCAGCCCGAGTTCGGGCGGGAACGCCTACAATGAGCAGTTCTTC. Its translation is CASSPSSGGNAYNEQFF.

The chain joins TRBV5-1 to TRBJ2-5; 9 positions agree with TRBD1. V shed 3 bases, J shed 5 bases, and the junction held 8 bases outside the gene matches. Germline V gene lookup returns CDR1 SGHRS and CDR2 YFSETQ. CDR3 length: 15 residues. DNA of the CDR3: TGCGCCAGCAGCTCCCCGGGACAGGGCTTGGAGACCCAGTACTTC. Protein: CASSSPGQGLETQYF.

V gene TRBV19 combines with J gene TRBJ1-1; D is ambiguous. The CDR3 runs to 12 residues. The V gene's germline CDR1 is LNHDA and CDR2 SQIVND (reference sequence). V shed 9 bases and J shed 4 bases, with 12 bases lying between them. Written as DNA, the CDR3 is TGTGCCAGCGGGGATCCGGGCACTGAAGCTTTCTTT. It yields the protein CASGDPGTEAFF.

The V gene is TRBV5-6, the J gene TRBJ2-2; D call uncertain. CDR1 and CDR2 from the germline V gene are SGHDT and YYEEEE. V gave up 3 bases and J gave up 4 bases, with 10 bases separating them. The CDR3 is made up of 14 amino acids. The chain's CDR3 is CASSSTSGTGELFF. The CDR3 bases are TGTGCCAGCAGCTCTACTTCCGGCACCGGGGAGCTGTTTTTT.